The rows below give T cell receptor beta chains drawn from one sample of a study of cytomegalovirus exposure and HLA in healthy donors. The table came from immunoSEQ multiplex PCR; TCRdb's copy has only in-frame clones and leaves some out. In the table there are roughly 120,000 clones, approximately 78% of which are singletons. Sequenced sample: PBMCs. Receptors were obtained from a man aged 35-49 years in good health and CMV-seronegative. Both conserved end residues are part of each CDR3.

TRBV7-9,TRBJ1-2,CASSSLTGPGYTF
TRBV6-5,TRBJ1-2,CASSTDSHYGYTF
TRBV7-9,TRBJ1-5,CASSLGREYQPQHF
TRBV2,TRBJ2-7,CASSWDRARENEQYF
TRBV5-1,TRBJ1-1,CASSPPPGLENTEAFF
TRBV5-6,TRBJ2-7,CASSPGHHTYEQYF
TRBV4-3,TRBJ1-2,CASSQDQQLIYGYTF
TRBV6-5,TRBJ2-7,CASSTGQGLYEQYF
TRBV6-6,TRBJ2-7,CASSLGQGHEQYF
TRBV7-2,TRBJ2-2,CASSQRRTGINTGELFF
TRBV5-6,TRBJ2-3,CASSKTGFTDTQYF
TRBV2,TRBJ1-3,CASRRDRGTRGNTIYF
TRBV4-1,TRBJ1-1,CASSDRGLNTEAFF
TRBV7-2,TRBJ2-1,CASASGGINNEQFF
TRBV6-6,TRBJ1-1,CASSSPKNTEAFF
TRBV7-2,TRBJ1-1,CASSFRSVREVTF
TRBV11-2,TRBJ2-5,CASSLLDRVETQYF
TRBV9,TRBJ1-5,CASSVGRDSNQPQHF
TRBV9,TRBJ2-1,CASSTTGPSEQFF
TRBV6-5,TRBJ2-1,CASKAVAGPYNEQFF
TRBV9,TRBJ1-3,CASSVAGQGRSGNTIYF
TRBV4-2,TRBJ2-3,CASSQMTSGGRTDTQYF
TRBV5-1,TRBJ2-5,CASSLLPGVVETQYF
TRBV5-1,TRBJ2-7,CASSLVWAGGSYEQYF
TRBV19,TRBJ2-2,CASRPPPAGELFF
TRBV7-3,TRBJ1-2,CASSPSTSHREGGNGYTF
TRBV28,TRBJ1-6,CASKGSGLSGSPLHF
TRBV7-8,TRBJ2-4,CASSLAREIAKNIQYF
TRBV19,TRBJ2-5,CASSILRAETQYF
TRBV28,TRBJ2-1,CASSLRSDNEQFF
TRBV30,TRBJ2-2,CAWSLAGAVTGELFF
TRBV10-3,TRBJ1-2,CATSPGQHGYTF
TRBV9,TRBJ2-3,CASSQGGLAGGTDTQYF
TRBV7-2,TRBJ1-5,CASSPPNNQPQHF
TRBV14,TRBJ2-2,CASSRRLAGELFF
TRBV7-9,TRBJ1-6,CASSSQGAVSPLHF
TRBV7-3,TRBJ1-1,CASSLTARTEAFF
TRBV6-5,TRBJ1-1,CASRKTGGIPPAFF
TRBV28,TRBJ1-2,CASSTLQDGYTF
TRBV5-1,TRBJ2-1,CASSLGSGAGAHNEQFF
TRBV6-1,TRBJ1-2,CASSEAGQGRGYTF
TRBV7-3,.,CASSSQGAYEQYF
TRBV6-6,TRBJ2-5,CASSPSGQETQYF
TRBV6-5,TRBJ1-1,CASSYEIETQNTEAFF
TRBV18,TRBJ2-4,CASSPQGQTNSQYF
TRBV9,TRBJ2-7,CASSAGLGYEQYF
TRBV7-6,TRBJ2-7,CASSPALDGMSYEQYF
TRBV5-5,TRBJ2-5,CASSPGQGSVGTQYF
TRBV5-1,TRBJ2-3,CASSLGGLAGSRYTQYF
TRBV7-9,TRBJ1-1,CSSSLGWGGNTEGEAFF
TRBV29-1,TRBJ1-2,CSAADTYGYTF
TRBV7-2,TRBJ1-2,CASSFPPLWGYTF
TRBV7-2,TRBJ1-5,CASRPFGGEEGNQPQHF
TRBV7-9,TRBJ2-1,CASSLVSGSEQFF
TRBV7-9,TRBJ1-1,CSSAFGTEAFF